These 19 T cell receptor beta chains were all obtained from the same sample, sequenced in a study of vaccination and CD4 T cells after COVID-19. Once obtained from cultured CD4+ T cells, the DNA was sequenced using the Oncomine TCR Beta short-read assay. TCRdb re-called the PCR reads through MiXCR, storing one row per CDR3 protein. The data show fewer than 15,000 distinct CDR3 sequences, 45% to 50% seen once. These TCRs' antigens remain unknown. Documented treatment: roughly ten-day PBMC culture with coronavirus spike peptide pools or control peptides (ViraFEST assay). Sequenced here: cultured CD4+ T cells from blood, sampled after SARS-CoV-2 vaccination. The receptors come from a human donor with COVID-19.

As to this clonotype: At one end, the junction sequence differs from germline, possibly due to a read error. The rearrangement uses TRBV20-1 and TRBJ1-1; D remains ambiguous. The CDR3 totals 13 residues. CDR1 is DFQATT, CDR2 SNEGSKA, per germline (reference sequence). The CDR3 protein is CSARDSGGTGAFF. The DNA for the CDR3 is TGCAGTGCTAGAGACTCCGGTGGCACTGGAGCTTTCTTT.

The chain combines TRBV29-1 with TRBJ1-1; D not certain. Germline CDR1 and CDR2: SQVTM and ANQGSEA. V was clipped by 7 bases and J by 1 base, with 13 bases between them. This CDR3 contains 13 residues. The CDR3 loop reads CSACPDWNTEAFF. Here the CDR3 DNA reads TGCAGCGCGTGCCCGGACTGGAACACTGAAGCTTTCTTT.

This clonotype was seen only a few times. The chain recombines TRBV20-1 with TRBJ2-3; D is undetermined. The ends were cut back, 2 bases at V and 2 bases at J, with 8 bases in the middle. The CDR3 totals 13 residues. Germline CDR1 is DFQATT and CDR2 is SNEGSKA (reference sequence). The CDR3 loop reads CSARITNTDTQYF. The DNA of the CDR3 is TGCAGTGCTAGAATAACCAACACAGATACGCAGTATTTT.

The V call is TRBV28, the J call TRBJ2-1; 7 bases align to TRBD2. CDR1 is MDHEN, CDR2 SYDVKM, per germline. This CDR3 is 17 amino acids long. Germline trimming cut 5 bases from V and 0 bases from J; bases unmatched to any gene: 10. For the CDR3, the DNA is TGTGCCAGCAGTAGCGTCTGGCGGGGGAGCTCCTACAATGAGCAGTTCTTC. Translation: CASSSVWRGSSYNEQFF.

V usage is TRBV7-9 and J usage is TRBJ1-2, with D maybe TRBD1 (5 bases). Trimming shortened V by 0 bases and J by 4 bases, and 9 bases separated the two germline ends. Germline V gene lookup returns CDR1 SEHNR and CDR2 FQNEAQ (reference sequence). The CDR3 length is 14 residues. The CDR3 loop is CASSLARATYGYTF. In nucleotides, the CDR3 is TGTGCCAGCAGCTTAGCCAGGGCGACCTATGGCTACACCTTC.

This clonotype was counted a few times. The gene calls are TRBV11-2 and TRBJ2-3; TRBD2 matches at 8 bases. The CDR3 consists of 17 residues. The germline CDR1 and CDR2 sequences are SGHAT and FQNNGV. Germline trimming cut 5 bases from V and 0 bases from J; bases unmatched to any gene: 10. CDR3 DNA sequence: TGTGCCAGCAGCAAAGCGGGGGTAAGAACTAGCACAGATACGCAGTATTTT. Amino acid sequence: CASSKAGVRTSTDTQYF.

This clonotype was counted a few times. This chain links TRBV7-8 with TRBJ1-2; D ambiguous. CDR3 length: 12 amino acids. Trimming took off 2 bases at V and 2 bases at J, with 3 bases between the two ends. Germline loops: CDR1 SGHVS, CDR2 FQNEAQ. The CDR3: CASSLMNYGYTF. In DNA form, the CDR3 reads TGTGCCAGCAGCTTAATGAACTATGGCTACACCTTC.

The rearrangement links TRBV6-1 to TRBJ2-1; 8 nucleotides line up with TRBD2. The ends lost 10 bases at V and 4 bases at J; junction bases unmatched: 12. This CDR3 has 15 residues. Germline V gene sequence: CDR1 MNHNS, CDR2 SASEGT. The CDR3 DNA sequence: TGTGCCACAGCCCACGGGGGGGCGAATTACAATGAGCAGTTCTTC. As protein: CATAHGGANYNEQFF.

This chain joins TRBV25-1 and TRBJ1-6; possible D gene TRBD1, 5 bases. The V gene lost 2 bases and the J gene lost 7 bases, with 18 bases spanning the gap. The V gene's germline CDR1 is MGHDK and CDR2 SYGVNS. The CDR3 sequence is 17 residues long. CDR3: CASSERRSGAKNSPLHF. The CDR3 nucleotides read TGTGCCAGCAGTGAACGCCGGTCCGGGGCCAAAAATTCACCCCTCCACTTT.

This clonotype was picked up a small number of times. J is TRBJ1-2 and V is TRBV2, with 8 bases aligning to TRBD1. V shed 6 bases, J shed 4 bases, and the junction held 19 bases outside the gene matches. The length of the CDR3 is 18 residues. CDR1 and CDR2 from the germline V gene are SNHLY and FYNNEI. This CDR3 reads CASSLRSRQGKAFYGYTF. The DNA for the CDR3 is TGTGCCAGCAGCCTGCGGTCAAGACAGGGGAAGGCGTTCTATGGCTACACCTTC.

The V call is TRBV12-3 or TRBV12-4, the J call TRBJ2-7; TRBD2 might be the D (7 bases). Between the trimmed V and J ends, which lost 4 bases and 0 bases, there was a span of 16 bases. The CDR3 loop spans 16 amino acids. CDR3 in amino acids: CASSSWGGADSYEQYF. The CDR3 coding sequence is TGTGCCAGCAGTTCATGGGGGGGGGCCGACTCCTACGAGCAGTACTTC.

This clonotype is judged medium-sized. The chain employs TRBV6-2 or TRBV6-3 and TRBJ1-5; no clear D. The CDR3 is 12 amino acids. Germline V gene data show CDR1 as MNHEY and CDR2 as SVGEGT. V lost 2 bases and J lost 5, with 4 bases in between. DNA for the CDR3: TGTGCCAGCAGTTACAGAGATCAGCCCCAGCATTTT. Amino acids: CASSYRDQPQHF.

The CDR3 sequence is CASSYSKLYEKLFF. Written as DNA, the CDR3 is TGTGCCAGCAGTTACTCGAAACTTTATGAAAAACTGTTTTTT. The chain has TRBV6-5 and TRBJ1-4; D is ambiguous. From germline, CDR1 is MNHEY and CDR2 SVGAGI. The ends were cut back, 0 bases at V and 6 bases at J, with 8 bases in the middle. This CDR3 contains 14 residues.

V and J are TRBV20-1 and TRBJ2-7, with TRBD1 matching 7 bases. The CDR3 extends over 13 amino acids. Germline CDR1 is DFQATT and CDR2 is SNEGSKA (reference sequence). V lost 3 bases, J lost 2 bases, and 4 bases stayed unmatched. CDR3 amino acids: CSASTGVAYEQYF. Here the CDR3 DNA reads TGCAGTGCTAGCACAGGGGTGGCCTACGAGCAGTACTTC.

CDR3 sequence reads: CSARDPRGTTEAFF. DNA for the CDR3: TGCAGTGCTAGAGATCCCAGGGGGACCACTGAAGCTTTCTTT. The chain joins TRBV20-1 to TRBJ1-1, with TRBD1 matching 7 bases. The CDR3 length is 14 residues. CDR1 DFQATT and CDR2 SNEGSKA come from the germline V gene (reference sequence). The trim removed 0 bases at V and 4 bases at J, leaving 5 bases unmatched.

The rearrangement joins TRBV7-2 to TRBJ1-3, with 8 bases fitting TRBD1. After removal of 5 bases from V and 4 bases from J, the junction contained 4 bases not matched to a gene. The CDR3 has 14 residues. Germline CDR1 reads SGHTA; CDR2 reads FQGNSA. CDR3 loop: CASSQTGVGNTIYF. In DNA form, the CDR3 reads TGTGCCAGCAGCCAGACAGGGGTGGGAAACACCATATATTTT.

The chain is built from TRBV27 and TRBJ2-4; 8 nucleotides match TRBD1. V was clipped by 9 bases and J by 7 bases; unmatched bases: 8. This CDR3 has 13 amino acids. Germline values: CDR1 MNHEY, CDR2 SMNVEV (reference sequence). CDR3 loop: CARPDREGNIQYF. CDR3 DNA sequence: TGTGCCAGACCGGACAGGGAAGGGAACATTCAGTACTTC.

The chain employs TRBV28 and TRBJ1-5, with 9 positions matching TRBD1. After removal of 6 bases from V and 2 bases from J, the junction contained 8 bases not matched to a gene. Germline V gene data show CDR1 as MDHEN and CDR2 as SYDVKM. This CDR3 has 16 amino acids. This chain's CDR3 is CASRIPRDRGNQPQHF. CDR3 sequence (DNA): TGTGCCAGCAGAATCCCCCGGGACAGGGGCAATCAGCCCCAGCATTTT.

The chain links TRBV7-2 to TRBJ1-3, with D unclear. Between the trimmed V and J ends, which lost 3 bases and 1 base, there was a span of 13 bases. This CDR3 contains 16 residues. The germline gives CDR1 SGHTA, CDR2 FQGNSA. CDR3: CASSFGRVGSGNTIYF. DNA of the CDR3: TGTGCCAGCAGCTTCGGCCGTGTTGGATCTGGAAACACCATATATTTT.